This section outlines one T cell receptor beta chain sequence together with its context. Its antigen is as yet unknown. These data originate in a study of blood T cells in healthy people across ages. General study findings and limits: Considered underestimates were the diversity estimates obtained from one million T cells.

A second 7 to 11 cycle PCR used barcoded and J-beta primers. Each cDNA molecule was tagged by a template-switch adaptor with 12 random nucleotides. One entry per CDR3 protein, called by TCRdb with MiXCR from the 5' RACE reads. The data show around 990,000 distinct CDR3 sequences, 35% to 40% seen once. Each donor's blood draw was roughly 9.5 milliliters of peripheral blood. Sample: blood. This clonotype originated in a man younger than 35 in good health.

The CDR3: CASSQDTDTGAIWDTEAFF. The CDR3, as DNA: TGTGCCAGCAGCCAAGATACTGACACAGGGGCGATTTGGGACACTGAAGCTTTCTTT. The chain employs TRBV4-2 and TRBJ1-1, with 7 bases fitting TRBD1. Germline V gene sequence: CDR1 LGHNA, CDR2 YNFKEQ. The V segment lost 0 bases and the J segment 3 bases; nucleotides outside the gene matches: 16. The CDR3 sequence is 19 residues long.